The present TCR beta chain was sequenced within a study of early T cells in non-severe SARS-CoV-2 infection. Study-wide findings and caveats: A preference for anti-spike CD8 responses marked VDJdb matching, which missed private and CD4 specificities.

This CDR3 spans 16 amino acids. TCRdb passed the 5' RACE reads through MiXCR, listing each CDR3 protein once. The sample consists of roughly 65,000 distinct CDR3 sequences, 12% of them appearing once. A note on this clonotype: Its antigen is currently unknown. A read error may explain this, as a much larger clone is one base away.

This receptor was identified in an adult who was a healthcare worker with PCR-confirmed SARS-CoV-2 infection or an uninfected control (not recorded which). The J gene is TRBJ2-7, the V gene TRBV12-3 or TRBV12-4, with TRBD1 matching 7 bases. Sequenced: whole blood. CDR3 sequence: CAGSFGWTGLTYEQYF. The DNA of the CDR3 is TGTGCCGGCAGTTTCGGGTGGACAGGCCTTACCTACGAGCAGTACTTC.